The 10 T cell receptor beta chains listed next were all sequenced from one sample in a study of shared clonotypes between healthy human individuals. Some clones are missing from TCRdb's copy, which holds only in-frame ones; the method was immunoSEQ multiplex PCR. The sample consists of roughly 700,000 clones, around 90% of them appearing once. Sequencing was done on a sample of memory CD8+ T cells from PBMCs. This sample's subset: CD45RO+ cells pooled with CCR7-negative TemRA cells. These receptors were obtained from a man between 18 and 29 years old in good health. Some clones in this sample may be carry-over from other donors' samples.

The chain has TRBV4-1 and TRBJ2-2; 9 bases fit TRBD1. The germline CDR1 and CDR2 sequences are MGHRA and YSYEKL. V lost 3 bases, J lost 2 bases, and 7 bases stayed unmatched. The CDR3 runs 17 residues. The CDR3, as DNA: TGCGCCAGCAGCCATCCCCCGGACAGGGGAAACACCGGGGAGCTGTTTTTT. It is translated as CASSHPPDRGNTGELFF.

The chain employs TRBV2 and TRBJ1-3; 7 bases align to TRBD1. Germline V CDR1 and CDR2: SNHLY, FYNNEI. Trimming removed 6 bases from V and 4 bases from J; junction bases left unmatched: 9. The CDR3 has 15 amino acids. For the CDR3, the DNA is TGTGCCAGCAGGGACCTAGGGGGCCCGGGAAACACCATATATTTT. It codes for CASRDLGGPGNTIYF. Full variable domain (rest looked up from reference TRBV2 and TRBJ1-3): EPEVTQTPSHQVTQMGQEVILRCVPISNHLYFYWYRQILGQKVEFLVSFYNNEISEKSEIFDDQFSVERPDGSNFTLKIRSTKLEDSAMYFCASRDLGGPGNTIYFGEGSWLTVV.

The V and J genes are TRBV4-3 and TRBJ2-3; no clear D gene. The CDR3 is 14 amino acids. Germline CDR1 LGHNA, CDR2 YSLEER. Deletions cut 0 bases from V and 2 bases from J, with 6 bases between. The CDR3 nucleotides are TGCGCCAGCAGCCAAGACGATCCCACAGATACGCAGTATTTT. It yields the protein CASSQDDPTDTQYF.

The rearrangement links TRBV6-5 to TRBJ2-2, with TRBD1 as a possible D gene (7 bases). CDR1 MNHEY and CDR2 SVGAGI come from the germline V gene. The CDR3 consists of 15 residues. Trimming stripped 7 bases from V and 1 base from J, with 13 bases between. As DNA, the CDR3 is TGTGCCAGCAAGGCGGGACAGTTGAACACCGGGGAGCTGTTTTTT. Translating it yields CASKAGQLNTGELFF.

The chain carries TRBV10-3 and TRBJ2-7; 9 positions agree with TRBD1. Germline CDR1 reads ENHRY; CDR2 reads SYGVKD. V dropped 5 bases and J dropped 6; count of bases not matched to a gene: 14. The CDR3 covers 16 residues. The CDR3, as DNA: TGTGCCATCAGTTACCCCCCGGGACAGGGACTCGCCGAGCAGTACTTC. It translates to CAISYPPGQGLAEQYF.

The chain joins TRBV9 to TRBJ2-2, with D perhaps matching TRBD1 (7 bases). Trimming stripped 3 bases from V and 6 bases from J, with 12 bases between. The germline gives CDR1 SGDLS, CDR2 YYNGEE. The CDR3 spans 14 residues. CDR3 bases: TGTGCCAGCAGCGACACAGGGGAGGCCGGGGAGCTGTTTTTT. Translated: CASSDTGEAGELFF.

This chain links TRBV2 with TRBJ2-7; 7 nucleotides agree with TRBD1. Germline CDR1 SNHLY, CDR2 FYNNEI. The CDR3 has 13 amino acids. With V trimmed by 6 bases and J by 0 bases, 2 bases remained unmatched. CDR3 sequence (DNA): TGTGCCAGCAGCGGGACAGACTCCTACGAGCAGTACTTC. Protein sequence: CASSGTDSYEQYF.

The chain links TRBV6-1 to TRBJ2-7, with TRBD2 as a possible D gene (5 bases). The germline V and J ends were trimmed by 6 bases and 0 bases, with 15 bases remaining between them. The length of the CDR3 is 15 residues. Looked up from germline, CDR1 is MNHNS and CDR2 is SASEGT. CDR3 nucleotide sequence: TGTGCCAGCAGGGGATTGTCGGGAACCTCCTACGAGCAGTACTTC. Residues: CASRGLSGTSYEQYF.

This chain uses TRBV19 with TRBJ2-7; D call uncertain. The V gene lost 3 bases and the J gene lost 2 bases, with 8 bases spanning the gap. Germline loops: CDR1 LNHDA, CDR2 SQIVND (reference sequence). The CDR3 spans 13 residues. CDR3 region: CASSIGRPYEQYF. DNA for the CDR3: TGTGCCAGTAGTATTGGGCGCCCCTACGAGCAGTACTTC.

On this clone itself: A far bigger clonotype differs at one base, so this is likely a read error. The chain links TRBV4-3 to TRBJ1-6, with D uncertain. CDR1 is LGHNA and CDR2 is YSLEER in the germline V gene. This CDR3 comprises 18 residues. The CDR3 DNA reads TGCGCCAGCAGCCAATCGATCCGCCAGGCGGCCAATAATTCACCCTTCCACTTT. Amino acids: CASSQSIRQAANNSPFHF.